These 23 T cell receptor beta chains originate from one sample sequenced in a study of blood T cell repertoires in COVID-19. TCRdb keeps only in-frame clones here, not all; method: immunoSEQ multiplex PCR. This repertoire shows approximately 250,000 clones, 85% found once; its top ten account for over 0.95%. The sequenced sample was peripheral blood. Every receptor here comes from a man aged 40-49 years with acute or convalescent COVID-19.

J is TRBJ2-7 and V is TRBV9; weak D call: TRBD1 (6 bases). This CDR3 region has 13 residues. V was shortened by 4 bases and J by 5 bases, with 13 bases between the two germline ends. Per germline, CDR1 SGDLS and CDR2 YYNGEE. DNA for the CDR3: TGTGCCAGCAGCCCTGAGGGGGATGACGAGCAGTACTTC. Translation: CASSPEGDDEQYF.

The V and J genes are TRBV5-1 and TRBJ1-4; TRBD1 might be the D (6 bases). This CDR3 comprises 14 residues. The V gene's germline CDR1 is SGHRS and CDR2 YFSETQ. V was clipped by 4 bases and J by 6 bases, with 13 bases between them. The CDR3 nucleotides read TGCGCCAGCAGCCTGGACAGCCCTGATGAAAAACTGTTTTTT. It codes for CASSLDSPDEKLFF.

The chain recombines TRBV30 with TRBJ1-3; possible D gene TRBD1, 5 bases. The CDR3 contains 14 residues. V lost 3 bases, J lost 0 bases, and 9 bases lay in between. CDR1 GTSNPN and CDR2 SVGIG come from the germline V gene (reference sequence). Written as DNA, the CDR3 is TGTGCCTGGAGAGACAGATCCTCTGGAAACACCATATATTTT. It translates to CAWRDRSSGNTIYF.

This clone has just a few counts. The chain uses TRBV20-1 and TRBJ2-3, with D tentatively TRBD1 (5 bases). Germline values: CDR1 DFQATT, CDR2 SNEGSKA (reference sequence). The V gene lost 6 bases and the J gene lost 7 bases, with 11 bases spanning the gap. This CDR3 is built from 11 residues. The CDR3 DNA is TGCAGTGCGTTAGGGGCAAATACGCAGTATTTT. It translates to CSALGANTQYF.

The chain couples TRBV5-6 to TRBJ1-4, with 7 bases that match TRBD1. The CDR3 length is 17 residues. The junction had 11 bases not matched to a gene; V was cut back by 1 base and J by 5 bases. Per the germline V gene, CDR1 is SGHDT and CDR2 is YYEEEE. This chain's CDR3 is CASSLIRDSSHNEKLFF. CDR3 nucleotides: TGTGCCAGCAGCTTGATTCGGGACAGTTCCCACAATGAAAAACTGTTTTTT.

CDR3: CAISESGTGYYGYTF. The CDR3, as DNA: TGTGCCATCAGTGAGTCCGGTACAGGATACTATGGCTACACCTTC. The chain combines TRBV10-3 with TRBJ1-2; D is possibly TRBD1 (5 bases). The CDR3 runs to 15 residues. Per germline, CDR1 ENHRY and CDR2 SYGVKD. Trimming took 0 bases from V and 3 from J, leaving 11 bases between them.

The rearrangement links TRBV9 to TRBJ1-5, with a possible D match to TRBD1 (5 bases). The V end lost 2 bases, the J end lost 3 bases, and 12 bases lay between the germline ends. The CDR3 has 15 residues. CDR1 SGDLS and CDR2 YYNGEE come from the germline V gene. The CDR3 region has the DNA TGTGCCAGCAGCGTGACAGCAACTACCAATCAGCCCCAGCATTTT. This gives the protein CASSVTATTNQPQHF.

The chain employs TRBV27 and TRBJ1-1, with 7 bases identical to TRBD1. CDR3 length: 15 residues. Germline trimming cut 5 bases from V and 3 bases from J; bases unmatched to any gene: 9. Germline assignment: CDR1 MNHEY and CDR2 SMNVEV (reference sequence). In nucleotides, the CDR3 is TGTGCCAGCAGTCCCCAGGGGGACTGGGACACTGAAGCTTTCTTT. Its protein is CASSPQGDWDTEAFF.

The CDR3, as DNA: TGTGCCATCAGCCCCGGGACTAGCGGGGGGGCACTGGAGACCCAGTACTTC. This codes for CAISPGTSGGALETQYF. This sequence joins TRBV10-3 and TRBJ2-5; 16 nucleotides line up with TRBD2. Trimming removed 6 bases from V and 5 bases from J; junction bases left unmatched: 9. The germline V gene has CDR1 ENHRY and CDR2 SYGVKD. This CDR3 has 17 residues.

This clone was seen more than once but under ten times. This chain uses TRBV11-3 with TRBJ2-1; TRBD1 might be the D (6 bases). The ends were cut back, 0 bases at V and 10 bases at J, with 13 bases in the middle. The CDR3 spans 14 residues. Germline CDR1 and CDR2: SGHNT and YENEEA. CDR3 nucleotide sequence: TGTGCCAGCAGCTTAGACCCCCAAAGGGGGGAGCAGTTCTTC. This sequence encodes CASSLDPQRGEQFF.

This chain uses TRBV5-4 with TRBJ2-2, with a possible D match to TRBD1 (6 bases). Deletions cut 2 bases from V and 3 bases from J, with 11 bases between. From germline, CDR1 is SGHNT and CDR2 YYREEE (reference sequence). The length of the CDR3 is 15 residues. As DNA, the CDR3 is TGTGCCAGCAGCTTTTGGGGGCTGGACACCGGGGAGCTGTTTTTT. It encodes CASSFWGLDTGELFF.

The chain is built from TRBV5-6 and TRBJ2-7; TRBD2 matches 12 bases. J was trimmed by 3 bases and V by 4 bases; bases with no gene match: 5. The V gene's germline CDR1 is SGHDT and CDR2 YYEEEE. The CDR3 has 15 residues. The CDR3: CASSEGTSGFYEQYF. CDR3 nucleotide sequence: TGTGCCAGCAGCGAAGGGACTAGCGGGTTCTACGAGCAGTACTTC.

The chain employs TRBV27 and TRBJ1-5; 8 bases map to TRBD1. Germline loops: CDR1 MNHEY, CDR2 SMNVEV (reference sequence). V was clipped by 6 bases and J by 5 bases; unmatched bases: 12. The CDR3 runs 16 residues. The CDR3 DNA reads as TGTGCCAGCAGCCGAGAGCGACAGGGGCGTGATCAGCCCCAGCATTTT. Protein product: CASSRERQGRDQPQHF.

This clone showed up just once. The chain recombines TRBV5-1 with TRBJ1-3, with TRBD1 as a possible D gene (6 bases). The germline gives CDR1 SGHRS, CDR2 YFSETQ. CDR3 size: 17 residues. Trimming took off 4 bases at V and 0 bases at J, with 17 bases between the two ends. As DNA, the CDR3 is TGCGCCAGCAGCCCCGTCCCACAGGGCCTCTCTGGAAACACCATATATTTT. Its protein product is CASSPVPQGLSGNTIYF. Looking up the rest from reference TRBV5-1 and TRBJ1-3 gives the full variable domain: KAGVTQTPRYLIKTRGQQVTLSCSPISGHRSVSWYQQTPGQGLQFLFEYFSETQRNKGNFPGRFSGRQFSNSRSEMNVSTLELGDSALYLCASSPVPQGLSGNTIYFGEGSWLTVV.

The chain links TRBV6-6 to TRBJ1-1; 10 bases are a match to TRBD1. Germline CDR1 reads MNHNY; CDR2 reads SVGAGI (reference sequence). The J segment lost 7 bases and the V segment lost 5 bases, leaving 7 bases of the junction unmatched. The CDR3 runs to 14 residues. CDR3 protein: CASSDTGTGDEAFF. The DNA of the CDR3 is TGTGCCAGCAGTGATACCGGGACAGGGGATGAAGCTTTCTTT.

The rearrangement joins TRBV5-6 to TRBJ1-2, with TRBD1 matching 9 bases. After removal of 4 bases from V and 2 bases from J, the junction contained 6 bases not matched to a gene. Per germline, CDR1 SGHDT and CDR2 YYEEEE. The CDR3 consists of 15 residues. CDR3 sequence reads: CASSLWDRENYGYTF. CDR3 bases: TGTGCCAGCAGCCTATGGGACAGGGAGAACTATGGCTACACCTTC.

The chain combines TRBV7-2 with TRBJ2-1; weak D call: TRBD2 (7 bases). V was shortened by 1 base and J by 10 bases, with 11 bases between the two germline ends. The CDR3 is 13 amino acids. Germline loops: CDR1 SGHTA, CDR2 FQGNSA. The CDR3 coding sequence is TGTGCCAGCAGCTTAGAAGGGGGGGCGGAGCAGTTCTTC. Its translation is CASSLEGGAEQFF.

The chain recombines TRBV19 with TRBJ1-3, with unresolved D. V lost 3 bases to trimming and J lost 0 bases, with 6 bases between them. The CDR3 runs to 14 residues. Germline lookup yields CDR1 LNHDA and CDR2 SQIVND (reference sequence). The CDR3 is CASSMTFSGNTIYF. Written as DNA, the CDR3 is TGTGCCAGTAGTATGACATTCTCTGGAAACACCATATATTTT.

As regards this clone: The germline gene is not matched at one end of the junction; a read error may be the cause. The CDR3 loop reads CSVEEQGTSTDTQYF. CDR3 in DNA: TGCAGCGTGGAAGAACAGGGAACTAGCACAGATACGCAGTATTTT. The V call is TRBV29-1, the J call TRBJ2-3; tentative D call: TRBD1 (6 bases). This CDR3 contains 15 residues. The germline V gene encodes CDR1 SQVTM and CDR2 ANQGSEA.

This chain connects TRBV4-2 to TRBJ2-5; 7 bases line up with TRBD2. Losses at the gene ends were 3 bases for V and 0 bases for J; bases not matched to a gene: 19. The CDR3 runs 20 residues. Germline-derived CDR1 and CDR2 are LGHNA and YNFKEQ. The DNA of the CDR3 is TGTGCCAGCAGCCAGAGCATCCCAGCTTTCCGGGGGGTCTACCAAGAGACCCAGTACTTC. Translated, it gives CASSQSIPAFRGVYQETQYF.

The V and J genes are TRBV5-4 and TRBJ2-3; 10 nucleotides align to TRBD2. The CDR3 is made up of 16 amino acids. Trimming removed 0 bases from V and 3 bases from J; junction bases left unmatched: 4. Germline assignment: CDR1 SGHNT and CDR2 YYREEE (reference sequence). The CDR3 sequence: CASSLESSGGTDTQYF. The DNA for the CDR3 is TGTGCCAGCAGCTTGGAGTCTAGCGGGGGAACAGATACGCAGTATTTT.

The chain has TRBV6-5 and TRBJ1-6, with a tentative D call TRBD1 (6 bases). V lost 6 bases to trimming and J lost 13 bases, with 19 bases between them. The CDR3 is 14 amino acids. Germline V gene data show CDR1 as MNHEY and CDR2 as SVGAGI. The CDR3 spells CASSLGQLRRPLHF. Written as DNA, the CDR3 is TGTGCCAGCAGCTTAGGACAGCTTCGACGGCCCCTCCACTTT.

This clone has just a few counts. This chain joins TRBV19 and TRBJ1-5; 10 nucleotides align to TRBD1. The CDR3 runs to 16 residues. J lost 5 bases, V lost 5 bases, and 9 bases had no gene match. The germline V gene encodes CDR1 LNHDA and CDR2 SQIVND (reference sequence). The DNA for the CDR3 is TGTGCCAGTAGTCCCGACAGGGGGCGCGTGGATCAGCCCCAGCATTTT. As protein: CASSPDRGRVDQPQHF.